Each of the 13 T cell receptor beta chains below was sequenced from the same sample in a study of Graves' ophthalmopathy and Graves' hyperthyroidism. From RNA, the CDR3 regions of TCR beta chains were amplified and sequenced. RT-PCR with HTBI primers came first, then second-round multiplex PCR. TCRdb re-called the multiplex PCR reads with MiXCR, one entry per CDR3 protein. In the table there are over a million distinct CDR3 sequences, about 38% of which are singletons. Sequenced input: peripheral blood or thyroid tissue (not recorded which). Receptors were obtained from an adult man with Graves' hyperthyroidism.

The table lists this clonotype with many counts. V usage is TRBV4-2 and J usage is TRBJ1-2; D gene ambiguous. The CDR3 is 14 amino acids. CDR1 and CDR2 from the germline V gene are LGHNA and YNFKEQ. The V end was cut by 1 base, the J end by 4 bases, with 10 bases between. CDR3: CASSQVSMGYGYTF. CDR3 DNA: TGTGCCAGCAGCCAAGTGTCCATGGGCTATGGCTACACCTTC.

Ten or more counts support this clonotype. The gene calls are TRBV7-6 and TRBJ1-6, with 8 bases aligning to TRBD1. The CDR3 has 17 amino acids. CDR1 and CDR2 from the germline V gene are SGHVS and FNYEAQ. With 4 bases clipped from V and 6 bases from J, the junction kept 11 bases outside the gene matches. In DNA form, the CDR3 reads TGTGCCAGCAGCTCAACCCCAGGGGGCGCTTGTAATTCACCCCTCCACTTT. Protein sequence: CASSSTPGGACNSPLHF.

The rearrangement uses TRBV7-9 and TRBJ2-7; possibly TRBD2 for D (6 bases). The V end was cut by 0 bases, the J end by 3 bases, with 21 bases between. Germline CDR1 is SEHNR and CDR2 is FQNEAQ (reference sequence). The CDR3 has 18 amino acids. The CDR3 nucleotides read TGTGCCAGCAGCTTAGCGCACGTTGAGTCTAGCGTTAACTACGAGCAGTACTTC. Its protein product is CASSLAHVESSVNYEQYF.

This clonotype was observed many times. The chain employs TRBV7-3 and TRBJ1-1, with D hard to call. This CDR3 has 13 amino acids. Germline CDR1 reads SGHTA; CDR2 reads FQGTGA. The germline V and J ends were trimmed by 2 bases and 3 bases, with 7 bases remaining between them. The CDR3 bases are TGTGCCAGCAGCTTACACCTGGACACTGAAGCTTTCTTT. Its protein is CASSLHLDTEAFF.

This clonotype was picked up a small number of times. The CDR3 DNA reads TGTGCCAGCAGTTACAACGGTCCAGATCAGCCCCAGCATTTT. The encoded protein is CASSYNGPDQPQHF. The V call is TRBV27, the J call TRBJ1-5; D gene unclear. This CDR3 has 14 amino acids. The V gene lost 4 bases and the J gene lost 5 bases, with 12 bases spanning the gap. Germline values: CDR1 MNHEY, CDR2 SMNVEV (reference sequence).

About this clonotype itself: This sequence may be a read error, since a much larger clone differs from it by one base. The chain couples TRBV5-1 to TRBJ1-1; maybe TRBD1 (6 bases). Trimming left V 3 bases short and J 6 bases short, with 18 bases between. The CDR3 consists of 15 residues. The germline V gene has CDR1 SGHRS and CDR2 YFSETQ. The CDR3 DNA sequence: TGCGCCAGCAGCTCGGATGGGGGCCAGGGCTCTGAAGCTTTCTTT. It translates to CASSSDGGQGSEAFF.

The chain couples TRBV30 to TRBJ2-7; perhaps TRBD1 as D (6 bases). This CDR3 is 13 amino acids long. The germline V gene has CDR1 GTSNPN and CDR2 SVGIG (reference sequence). V gave up 4 bases and J gave up 3 bases, with 13 bases separating them. The CDR3 region has the DNA TGTGCCTGGAACCAAGCACAGGGCTACGAGCAGTACTTC. Amino acids: CAWNQAQGYEQYF.

This chain links TRBV7-7 with TRBJ2-5; 11 bases fit TRBD2. The CDR3 sequence is 18 residues long. Germline CDR1 is SSHAT and CDR2 is FNYEAQ (reference sequence). J lost 0 bases, V lost 4 bases, and 10 bases had no gene match. CDR3 DNA: TGTGCCAGCAGCTCAACAGCCGGGACTAGCGGAAACCAAGAGACCCAGTACTTC. Protein product: CASSSTAGTSGNQETQYF. Full variable domain (outside the CDR3, taken from reference TRBV7-7 and TRBJ2-5): GAGVSQSPRYKVTKRGQDVTLRCDPISSHATLYWYQQALGQGPEFLTYFNYEAQPDKSGLPSDRFSAERPEGSISTLTIQRTEQRDSAMYRCASSSTAGTSGNQETQYFGPGTRLLVL.

As regards this clonotype: Given a much more abundant clone one base away, this may be a read error. The chain joins TRBV9 to TRBJ2-7; 8 bases align to TRBD1. Germline V gene lookup returns CDR1 SGDLS and CDR2 YYNGEE. The CDR3 contains 15 residues. J was trimmed by 1 base and V by 2 bases; bases with no gene match: 5. The CDR3 coding sequence is TGTGCCAGCAGCGTCACAGGGGGAGGATCCTACGAGCAGTACTTC. Protein: CASSVTGGGSYEQYF.

The chain recombines TRBV5-1 with TRBJ2-5, with D perhaps matching TRBD1 or TRBD2 (5 bases each). Germline CDR1 is SGHRS and CDR2 is YFSETQ. Between the trimmed V and J ends, which lost 8 bases and 0 bases, there was a span of 11 bases. This CDR3 spans 13 amino acids. The CDR3 sequence is CARELGDQETQYF. The CDR3 DNA reads TGCGCCAGGGAACTAGGGGACCAAGAGACCCAGTACTTC.

The table lists this clonotype with a few counts. V usage is TRBV19 and J usage is TRBJ2-7; D perhaps matches TRBD1 (6 bases). The CDR3 contains 14 residues. The V end was cut by 7 bases, the J end by 1 base, with 14 bases between. Germline assignment: CDR1 LNHDA and CDR2 SQIVND (reference sequence). The CDR3 DNA reads TGTGCCAGTACCAAGGGGGACGGTTCCTACGAGCAGTACTTC. It codes for CASTKGDGSYEQYF. The full variable domain, completed using reference TRBV19 and TRBJ2-7, is DGGITQSPKYLFRKEGQNVTLSCEQNLNHDAMYWYRQDPGQGLRLIYYSQIVNDFQKGDIAEGYSVSREKKESFPLTVTSAQKNPTAFYLCASTKGDGSYEQYFGPGTRLTVT.

In its sample, this clonotype was seen many times. The gene calls are TRBV7-9 and TRBJ2-7; D not certain. Germline V lookup: CDR1 SEHNR, CDR2 FQNEAQ (reference sequence). The V and J ends lost 2 bases and 0 bases respectively, with 8 bases between them. The CDR3 runs 14 residues. The CDR3 sequence: CASSLTVTSYEQYF. Written as DNA, the CDR3 is TGTGCCAGCAGCTTAACGGTGACCTCCTACGAGCAGTACTTC.

The rearrangement links TRBV4-1 to TRBJ1-5; D may be TRBD1 (6 bases). Germline CDR1 is MGHRA and CDR2 is YSYEKL. Trimming took 1 base from V and 3 from J, leaving 10 bases between them. This CDR3 has 15 residues. The CDR3 region is CASSQVDRSNQPQHF. In nucleotides, the CDR3 is TGCGCCAGCAGCCAAGTCGACAGGTCCAATCAGCCCCAGCATTTT.